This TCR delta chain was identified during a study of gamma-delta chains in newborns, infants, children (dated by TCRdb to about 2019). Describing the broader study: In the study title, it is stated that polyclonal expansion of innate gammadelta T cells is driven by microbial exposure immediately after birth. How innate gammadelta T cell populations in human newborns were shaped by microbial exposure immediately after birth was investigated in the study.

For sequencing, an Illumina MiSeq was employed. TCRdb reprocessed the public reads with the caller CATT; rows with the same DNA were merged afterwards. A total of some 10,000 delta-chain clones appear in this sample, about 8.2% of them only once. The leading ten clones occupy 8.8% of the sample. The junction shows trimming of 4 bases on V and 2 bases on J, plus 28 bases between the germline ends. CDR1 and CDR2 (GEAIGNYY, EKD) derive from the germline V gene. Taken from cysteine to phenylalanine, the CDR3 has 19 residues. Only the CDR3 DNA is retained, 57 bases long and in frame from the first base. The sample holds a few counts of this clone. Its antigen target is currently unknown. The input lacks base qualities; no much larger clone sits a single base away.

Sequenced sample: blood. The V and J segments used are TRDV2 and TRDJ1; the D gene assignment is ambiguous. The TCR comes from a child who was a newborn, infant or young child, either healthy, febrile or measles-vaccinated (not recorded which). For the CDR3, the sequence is CACDNLPLKGSRGTDKLIF. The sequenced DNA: TGTGCCTGTGATAATCTACCGCTGAAGGGGTCGCGAGGGACCGATAAACTCATCTTT.